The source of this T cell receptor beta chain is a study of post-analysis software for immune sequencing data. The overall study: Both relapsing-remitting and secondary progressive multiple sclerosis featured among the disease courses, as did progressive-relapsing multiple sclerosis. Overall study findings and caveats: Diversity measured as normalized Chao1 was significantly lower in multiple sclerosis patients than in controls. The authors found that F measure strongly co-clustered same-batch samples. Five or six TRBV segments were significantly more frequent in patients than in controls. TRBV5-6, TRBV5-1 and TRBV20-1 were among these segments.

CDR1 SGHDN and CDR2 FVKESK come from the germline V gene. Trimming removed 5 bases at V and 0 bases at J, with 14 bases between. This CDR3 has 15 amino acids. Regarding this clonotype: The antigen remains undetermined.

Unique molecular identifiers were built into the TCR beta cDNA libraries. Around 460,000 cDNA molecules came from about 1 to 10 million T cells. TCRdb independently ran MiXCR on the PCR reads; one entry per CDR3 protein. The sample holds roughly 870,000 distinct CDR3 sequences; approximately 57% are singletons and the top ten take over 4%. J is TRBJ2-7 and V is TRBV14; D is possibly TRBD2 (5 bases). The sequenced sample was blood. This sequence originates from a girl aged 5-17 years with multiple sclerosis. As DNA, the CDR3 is TGTGCCAGCAGCTTGCGAAGCGGCCCCTCCTACGAGCAGTACTTC. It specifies CASSLRSGPSYEQYF.